One sample yielded the 19 T cell receptor beta chains listed below, sequenced in a study of OX40 agonist ivuxolimab in advanced cancers. TCRdb's table, derived via immunoSEQ multiplex PCR, lists solely in-frame clones and lacks some. Here the sample spans under 85,000 clones, about 89% being singletons. This specimen consisted of CD4+ or CD8+ T cells sorted from blood, obtained in a trial of the OX40 agonist ivuxolimab. These TCRs come from an adult with an advanced solid tumor such as melanoma, head and neck, liver or kidney cancer.

The chain joins TRBV5-1 to TRBJ1-1, with D unclear. CDR3 length: 13 residues. Trimming took 4 bases from V and 1 from J, leaving 8 bases between them. The germline V gene has CDR1 SGHRS and CDR2 YFSETQ. The DNA for the CDR3 is TGCGCCAGCAGCATCAATCAGAACACTGAAGCTTTCTTT. Amino acid sequence: CASSINQNTEAFF.

V is TRBV25-1 and J is TRBJ2-7; tentatively, D is TRBD1 (5 bases). The ends were cut back, 2 bases at V and 6 bases at J, with 11 bases in the middle. The CDR3 contains 13 residues. Per the germline V gene, CDR1 is MGHDK and CDR2 is SYGVNS. As DNA, the CDR3 is TGTGCCAGCAGTGAACGGCCTCAGGGCGAGCAGTACTTC. It translates to CASSERPQGEQYF.

This clone was counted a single time. The chain employs TRBV7-8 and TRBJ1-2; D unclear. This CDR3 is 11 amino acids long. V was clipped by 5 bases and J by 8 bases, with 9 bases between them. Germline values: CDR1 SGHVS, CDR2 FQNEAQ. This CDR3 reads CASSISGGYTF. For the CDR3, the DNA is TGTGCCAGCAGCATCAGCGGGGGCTACACCTTC.

The CDR3 loop reads CASSIWGQGAYGYTF. Here the CDR3 DNA reads TGTGCCAGTAGTATTTGGGGACAGGGGGCCTATGGCTACACCTTC. This chain joins TRBV19 and TRBJ1-2, with 12 bases matching TRBD1. This CDR3 spans 15 amino acids. V shed 3 bases and J 4 bases; nucleotides not matched to a gene: 3. Germline CDR1 reads LNHDA; CDR2 reads SQIVND (reference sequence).

The chain is built from TRBV7-9 and TRBJ2-1; no firm D call. V was trimmed by 5 bases and J by 2 bases, leaving 13 bases between them. Germline V CDR1 and CDR2: SEHNR, FQNEAQ (reference sequence). CDR3 length: 15 amino acids. CDR3 sequence reads: CASSPLQWPYNEQFF. CDR3 sequence (DNA): TGTGCCAGCAGCCCCCTTCAGTGGCCCTACAATGAGCAGTTCTTC.

The chain combines TRBV11-2 with TRBJ2-7; D possibly corresponds to TRBD1 (5 bases). Per germline, CDR1 SGHAT and CDR2 FQNNGV. The V and J ends lost 2 bases and 0 bases respectively, with 11 bases between them. This CDR3 comprises 15 residues. The CDR3 is CASSLSPTASYEQYF. As DNA, the CDR3 is TGTGCCAGCAGCTTATCCCCGACAGCCTCCTACGAGCAGTACTTC.

The chain uses TRBV7-9 and TRBJ2-1; D unclear. The CDR3 extends over 11 amino acids. Trimming removed 8 bases from V and 6 bases from J, with 8 bases in between. Germline assignment: CDR1 SEHNR and CDR2 FQNEAQ (reference sequence). CDR3 protein: CASGRANEQFF. Here the CDR3 DNA reads TGTGCCAGCGGTAGGGCCAATGAGCAGTTCTTC.

The rearrangement joins TRBV10-1 to TRBJ2-3, with D unclear. The CDR3 is 16 amino acids. Germline assignment: CDR1 WNHNN and CDR2 SYGVQD (reference sequence). Between the trimmed V and J ends, which lost 0 bases and 2 bases, there was a span of 12 bases. Here the CDR3 DNA reads TGCGCCAGCAGTGAGTCGAGGAGTTCCAACACAGATACGCAGTATTTT. As protein: CASSESRSSNTDTQYF.

The chain combines TRBV18 with TRBJ2-7; perhaps TRBD1 as D (5 bases). With 4 bases removed from V and 6 bases from J, the gap between germline ends came to 10 bases. CDR3 size: 12 residues. CDR1 and CDR2 from the germline V gene are KGHSH and LQKENI. The CDR3 DNA reads as TGTGCCAGCTCACGTCAGGGTGGCGAGCAGTACTTC. It yields the protein CASSRQGGEQYF.

The chain links TRBV29-1 to TRBJ2-7; 10 positions agree with TRBD2. The ends lost 7 bases at V and 4 bases at J; junction bases unmatched: 4. CDR3 size: 12 residues. Germline values: CDR1 SQVTM, CDR2 ANQGSEA. The DNA for the CDR3 is TGCAGCGGGGGGACTAGCGTTTACGAGCAGTACTTC. This translates into CSGGTSVYEQYF.

The gene calls are TRBV6-5 and TRBJ1-2; TRBD1 is a possible D gene (6 bases). The ends were cut back, 4 bases at V and 4 bases at J, with 10 bases in the middle. CDR3 size: 13 residues. Per germline, CDR1 MNHEY and CDR2 SVGAGI. The CDR3 DNA reads as TGTGCCAGCAGTTCCCAGGGGTCCTATGGCTACACCTTC. It encodes CASSSQGSYGYTF.

The chain recombines TRBV18 with TRBJ1-1; 9 bases agree with TRBD1. The J segment lost 2 bases and the V segment lost 4 bases, leaving 2 bases of the junction unmatched. The CDR3 sequence is 14 residues long. CDR1 is KGHSH and CDR2 is LQKENI in the germline V gene. CDR3 coding DNA: TGTGCCAGCTCACGGGACAGGGTTAACACTGAAGCTTTCTTT. This translates into CASSRDRVNTEAFF.

The J gene is TRBJ1-5, the V gene TRBV5-1, with D unresolved. CDR1 is SGHRS and CDR2 is YFSETQ in the germline V gene. This CDR3 has 15 residues. V was shortened by 0 bases and J by 6 bases, with 13 bases between the two germline ends. The CDR3 region has the DNA TGCGCCAGCAGCTTGGTTGGAGGTTTGGCTCAGCCCCAGCATTTT. It translates to CASSLVGGLAQPQHF.

CDR3 region: CASKVITNTGELFF. In DNA, the CDR3 is TGTGCCAGCAAGGTCATCACGAACACCGGGGAGCTGTTTTTT. The chain combines TRBV27 with TRBJ2-2; D gene unclear. V lost 7 bases, J lost 0 bases, and 9 bases lay in between. Per the germline V gene, CDR1 is MNHEY and CDR2 is SMNVEV (reference sequence). This CDR3 region has 14 residues.

This clone occurred once. V and J are TRBV15 and TRBJ2-1, with no clear D. This CDR3 has 15 residues. CDR1 and CDR2 from the germline V gene are LNHNV and YYDKDF (reference sequence). The V end lost 0 bases, the J end lost 9 bases, and 15 bases lay between the germline ends. CDR3 nucleotide sequence: TGTGCCACCAGCAGAGAGGGTAGCCCATCGGCTGAGCAGTTCTTC. It specifies CATSREGSPSAEQFF.

The rearrangement uses TRBV30 and TRBJ2-7, with D unresolved. CDR3 length: 15 residues. V was shortened by 0 bases and J by 4 bases, with 16 bases between the two germline ends. The germline CDR1 and CDR2 sequences are GTSNPN and SVGIG (reference sequence). Written as DNA, the CDR3 is TGTGCCTGGAGTGTAAAGTCACTAACTCATTACGAGCAGTACTTC. Its protein is CAWSVKSLTHYEQYF.

CDR3 in DNA: TGTGCCCGAAACACCGGAGGGGCCAAAAACATTCAGTACTTC. Protein: CARNTGGAKNIQYF. The chain joins TRBV2 to TRBJ2-4, with D tentatively TRBD2 (6 bases). The V end was cut by 11 bases, the J end by 1 base, with 15 bases between. The germline V gene has CDR1 SNHLY and CDR2 FYNNEI. The CDR3 totals 14 residues.

The chain couples TRBV6-1 to TRBJ1-3; tentatively, D is TRBD1 (5 bases). Looked up from germline, CDR1 is MNHNS and CDR2 is SASEGT. Deletions cut 4 bases from V and 4 bases from J, with 11 bases between. This CDR3 has 14 residues. CDR3 sequence reads: CASSVSQAGNTIYF. The DNA for the CDR3 is TGTGCCAGCAGTGTATCACAGGCGGGAAACACCATATATTTT.

CDR3 nucleotide sequence: TGTGCCATCAGTGAGGGTCTAGCGCAAATATACAATGAGCAGTTCTTC. It yields the protein CAISEGLAQIYNEQFF. This chain uses TRBV10-3 with TRBJ2-1; D is perhaps TRBD2 (6 bases). Germline V lookup: CDR1 ENHRY, CDR2 SYGVKD. The CDR3 has 16 amino acids. V was pared by 2 bases and J by 4 bases, with 15 bases between.